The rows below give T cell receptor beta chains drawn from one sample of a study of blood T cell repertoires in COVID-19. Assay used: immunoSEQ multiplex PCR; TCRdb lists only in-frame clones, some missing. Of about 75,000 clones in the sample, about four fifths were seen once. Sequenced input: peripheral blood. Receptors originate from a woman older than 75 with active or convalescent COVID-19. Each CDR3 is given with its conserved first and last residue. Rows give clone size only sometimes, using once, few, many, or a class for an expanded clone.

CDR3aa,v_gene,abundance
CSVPSGTEAFF,TRBV29-1,few
CASVLDSLETQYF,TRBV2,NA
CASSPLASGRMETQYF,TRBV9,NA
CASSPLTSNLHNEQFF,TRBV3-1/TRBV3-2,NA
CASSLGAQDTQYF,TRBV7-2,NA
CASSMNREWDTEAFF,TRBV19,NA
CASSGQTVYRLYYGYTF,TRBV25-1,NA
CASIPPRAGVPTEQYF,TRBV28,NA
CASSKTSGANVLTF,TRBV6-5,NA
CAFQTFGSYEQYF,TRBV6-5,NA
CASSFTDSSYNEQFF,TRBV5-4,few
CASSLVFRGHTEAFF,TRBV7-2,NA
CASSPQNYEQYF,TRBV18,few
CASSPTRTSTNEKLFF,TRBV7-2,NA
CASSHGTGGFFGEKLFF,TRBV11-2,NA